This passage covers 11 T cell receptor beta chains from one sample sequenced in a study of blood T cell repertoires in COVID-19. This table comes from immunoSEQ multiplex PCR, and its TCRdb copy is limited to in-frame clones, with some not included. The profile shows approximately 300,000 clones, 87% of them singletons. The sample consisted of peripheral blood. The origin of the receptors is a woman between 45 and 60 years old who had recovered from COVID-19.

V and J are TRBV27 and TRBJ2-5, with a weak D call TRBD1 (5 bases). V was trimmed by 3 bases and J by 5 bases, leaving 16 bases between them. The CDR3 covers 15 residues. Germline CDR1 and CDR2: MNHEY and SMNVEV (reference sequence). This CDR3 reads CASSFLKRGAETQYF. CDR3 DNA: TGTGCCAGCAGTTTTTTAAAAAGGGGCGCGGAGACCCAGTACTTC.

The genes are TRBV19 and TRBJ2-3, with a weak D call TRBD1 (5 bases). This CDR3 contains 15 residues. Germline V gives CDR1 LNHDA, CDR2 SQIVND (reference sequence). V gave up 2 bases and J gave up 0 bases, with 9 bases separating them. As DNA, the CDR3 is TGTGCCAGTAGTATAAGAGACAGAAGCACAGATACGCAGTATTTT. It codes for CASSIRDRSTDTQYF.

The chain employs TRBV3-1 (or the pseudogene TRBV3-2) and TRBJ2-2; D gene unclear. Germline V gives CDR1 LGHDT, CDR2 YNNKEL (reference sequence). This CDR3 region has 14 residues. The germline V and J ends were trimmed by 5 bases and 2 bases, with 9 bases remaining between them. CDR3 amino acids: CASSEAFNTGELFF. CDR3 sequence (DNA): TGTGCCAGCAGCGAGGCGTTCAACACCGGGGAGCTGTTTTTT.

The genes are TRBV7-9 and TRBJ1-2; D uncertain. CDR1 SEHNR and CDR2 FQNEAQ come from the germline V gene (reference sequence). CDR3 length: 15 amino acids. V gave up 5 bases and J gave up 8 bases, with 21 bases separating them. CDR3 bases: TGTGCCAGCAGCCCCGGGAGTCTAGGTGGTGCCGGCTACACCTTC. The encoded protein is CASSPGSLGGAGYTF.

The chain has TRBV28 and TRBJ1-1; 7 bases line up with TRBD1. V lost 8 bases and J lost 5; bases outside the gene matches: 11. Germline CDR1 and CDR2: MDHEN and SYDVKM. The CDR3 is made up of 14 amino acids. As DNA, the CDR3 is TGTGCCAGCGGTAGACAGGGATCGAGAACTGAAGCTTTCTTT. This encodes CASGRQGSRTEAFF.

CDR3 region: CASSQEFRGSLNEQFF. CDR3 nucleotides: TGCGCCAGCAGCCAAGAGTTTAGAGGCTCATTGAATGAGCAGTTCTTC. The V call is TRBV4-1, the J call TRBJ2-1; unclear D gene. Germline values: CDR1 MGHRA, CDR2 YSYEKL. V was cut by 0 bases and J by 7 bases, with 16 bases left in between. The CDR3 covers 16 residues.

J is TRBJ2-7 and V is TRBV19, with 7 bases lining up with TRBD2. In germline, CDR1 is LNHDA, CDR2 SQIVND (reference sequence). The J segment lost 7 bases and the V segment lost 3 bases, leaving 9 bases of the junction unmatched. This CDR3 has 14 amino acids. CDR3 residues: CASSIAGEVKEQYF. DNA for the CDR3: TGTGCCAGTAGTATCGCGGGAGAAGTGAAGGAGCAGTACTTC.

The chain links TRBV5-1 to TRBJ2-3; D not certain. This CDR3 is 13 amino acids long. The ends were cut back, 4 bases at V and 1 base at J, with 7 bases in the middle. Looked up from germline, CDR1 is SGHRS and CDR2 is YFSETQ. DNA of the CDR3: TGCGCCAGCAGCGGGCAGGGCACAGATACGCAGTATTTT. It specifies CASSGQGTDTQYF.

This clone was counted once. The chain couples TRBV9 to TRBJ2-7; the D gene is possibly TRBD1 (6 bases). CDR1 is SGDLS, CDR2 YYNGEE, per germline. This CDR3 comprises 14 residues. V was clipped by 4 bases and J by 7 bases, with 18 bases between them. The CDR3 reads CASSPRPRGDEQYF. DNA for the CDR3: TGTGCCAGCAGCCCTCGCCCCAGGGGAGATGAGCAGTACTTC.

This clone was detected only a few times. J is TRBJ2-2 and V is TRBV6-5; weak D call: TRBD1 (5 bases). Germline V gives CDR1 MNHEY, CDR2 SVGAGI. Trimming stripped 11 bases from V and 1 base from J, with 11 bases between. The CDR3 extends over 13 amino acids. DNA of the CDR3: TGTGCCGGCGGAGACAGGAACACCGGGGAGCTGTTTTTT. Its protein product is CAGGDRNTGELFF.

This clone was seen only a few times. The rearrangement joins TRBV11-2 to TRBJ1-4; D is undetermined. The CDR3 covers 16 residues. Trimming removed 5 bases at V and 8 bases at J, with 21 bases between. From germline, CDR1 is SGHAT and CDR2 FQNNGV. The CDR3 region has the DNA TGTGCCAGCAGCCCCTACTACTTACGGGAGTCGGAAAAACTGTTTTTT. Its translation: CASSPYYLRESEKLFF.